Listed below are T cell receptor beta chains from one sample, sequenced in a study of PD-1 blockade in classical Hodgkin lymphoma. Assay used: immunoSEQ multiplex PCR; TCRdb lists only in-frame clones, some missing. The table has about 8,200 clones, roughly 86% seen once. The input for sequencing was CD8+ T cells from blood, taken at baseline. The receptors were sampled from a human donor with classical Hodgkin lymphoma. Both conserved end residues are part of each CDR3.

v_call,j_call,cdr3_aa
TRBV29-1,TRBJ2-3,CSVPGLAGMFTDTQYF
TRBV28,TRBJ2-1,CASSFDSSYNEQFF
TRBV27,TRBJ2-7,CASSLMSGRPYEQYF
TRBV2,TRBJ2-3,CASSRTGSEPSADTQYF
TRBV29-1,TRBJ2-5,CSVDGGGEAVETQYF
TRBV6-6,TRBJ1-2,CASSYWRGVGYGYTF
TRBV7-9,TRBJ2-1,CASSLHGLAGSNEQFF
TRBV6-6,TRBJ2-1,CASAGGWREYNEQFF
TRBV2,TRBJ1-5,CASSGRVTDQPQHF
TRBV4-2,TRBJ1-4,CASSRFWGVNEKLFF
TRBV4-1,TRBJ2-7,CASSQTRRTYEQYF
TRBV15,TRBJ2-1,CATSRIPGAAEQFF
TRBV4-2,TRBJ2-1,CASSQEGGPTLVDEQFF
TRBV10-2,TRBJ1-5,CASSESPGNSNQPQHF
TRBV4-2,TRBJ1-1,CASSQGTGTEAFF
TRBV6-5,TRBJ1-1,CASSYAGGGTEAFF
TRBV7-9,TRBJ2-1,CASSLGTESYNEQFF
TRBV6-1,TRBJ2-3,CASSFPTGGTDTQYF
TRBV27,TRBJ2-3,CASSLADRVKDTQYF
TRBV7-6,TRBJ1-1,CASSLFKNTEAFF
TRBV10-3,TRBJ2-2,CAISESILRDRNTGELFF
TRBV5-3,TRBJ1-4,CARSPTGEVEKLFF
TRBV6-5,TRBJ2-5,CASSYTSGGQEETQYF
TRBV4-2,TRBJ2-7,CASSQEGYRAPYEQYF
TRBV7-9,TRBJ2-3,CASSPSSGGLDTQYF
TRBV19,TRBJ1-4,CASSIEGLVGEKLFF
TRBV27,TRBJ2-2,CASSPIAGDTGELFF
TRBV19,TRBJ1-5,CASALGNQPQHF
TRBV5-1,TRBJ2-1,CASCGGPGWFF
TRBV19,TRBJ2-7,CASSETGPGYEQYF
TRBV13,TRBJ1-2,CASSERPGLINGYTF
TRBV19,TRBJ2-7,CASSISGRGYEQYF
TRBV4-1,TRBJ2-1,CASSQDSKNEQFF
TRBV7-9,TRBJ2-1,CASSLVSSGRSSYNEQFF
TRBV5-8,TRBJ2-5,CASSLLLSGVRQETQYF
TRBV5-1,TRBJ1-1,CASSLGQGRDTEAFF
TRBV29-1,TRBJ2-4,CSVVPSGGIQYF
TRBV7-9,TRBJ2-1,CASSPRLAYNEQFF
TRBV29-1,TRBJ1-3,CSVEAGAGNTIYF
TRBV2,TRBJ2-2,CASNLPLGTRPNTGELFF
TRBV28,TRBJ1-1,CASSLPSGGMNTEAFF
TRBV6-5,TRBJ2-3,CASSYSPSSTDTQYF